The 22 T cell receptor beta chains given below trace back to one sample, sequenced in a study of T-cell memory formation after mild COVID-19. TCRdb fed the 5' RACE reads into MiXCR, producing one record per CDR3 protein. The table shows hundreds of thousands of distinct CDR3 sequences, with around 27% occurring only once. The specimen sequenced was PBMCs or a T cell subset sorted from them (not recorded which). These receptors were collected from an adult woman who had mild COVID-19 (a few samples of this study predate the infection). Cell type and time point are not known.

The gene calls are TRBV4-3 and TRBJ2-1; D ambiguous. The V gene's germline CDR1 is LGHNA and CDR2 YSLEER. The V end lost 1 base, the J end lost 12 bases, and 13 bases lay between the germline ends. The CDR3 runs 13 residues. CDR3 loop: CASSQAPRLGQFF. The CDR3 DNA follows: TGCGCCAGCAGCCAAGCTCCTCGTCTAGGGCAGTTCTTC.

The chain carries TRBV18 and TRBJ2-3; 8 bases fit TRBD2. CDR3 length equals 18 residues. CDR1 and CDR2 from the germline V gene are KGHSH and LQKENI. V was clipped by 2 bases and J by 0 bases; unmatched bases: 10. The DNA of the CDR3 is TGTGCCAGCTCACCAATCCTAGCGGGCCGGACTAGCACAGATACGCAGTATTTT. This gives the protein CASSPILAGRTSTDTQYF.

The V call is TRBV7-9, the J call TRBJ1-1; D is possibly TRBD1 (6 bases). Germline CDR1 is SEHNR and CDR2 is FQNEAQ (reference sequence). Trimming removed 1 base at V and 4 bases at J, with 13 bases between. The CDR3 length is 15 residues. The CDR3 here is CASSLEPGAATEAFF. CDR3 bases: TGTGCCAGCAGCTTAGAGCCAGGGGCGGCCACTGAAGCTTTCTTT.

Comment on this clonotype: The junction departs from the called germline gene at one end, perhaps through a read error. The V call is TRBV11-1, the J call TRBJ2-2, with D tentatively TRBD2 (6 bases). Looked up from germline, CDR1 is SGHAT and CDR2 is FQDESV (reference sequence). The CDR3 consists of 16 residues. The CDR3 coding sequence is TGTGCCAGCAGCCTAGCACGCGGGACTAACACCGGGGAGCTGTTTTTT. Translation: CASSLARGTNTGELFF.

CDR3 protein: CASSRDLLGEQYF. The CDR3 DNA is TGCGCCAGCAGCCGGGACCTCCTAGGGGAGCAGTACTTC. V gene TRBV5-1 combines with J gene TRBJ2-7; the D call may be TRBD1 or TRBD2 (5 bases each). With 4 bases removed from V and 7 bases from J, the gap between germline ends came to 15 bases. Germline loops: CDR1 SGHRS, CDR2 YFSETQ. CDR3 length: 13 residues.

This clonotype was recorded a few times. This may come from a read error, since a much larger clone is one base off. V usage is TRBV2 and J usage is TRBJ2-7; D not resolved. The germline V and J ends were trimmed by 5 bases and 2 bases, with 4 bases remaining between them. CDR1 is SNHLY and CDR2 is FYNNEI in the germline V gene. This CDR3 comprises 11 residues. The CDR3 loop reads CASSWAYEQYV. The CDR3 coding sequence is TGTGCCAGCAGTTGGGCCTACGAGCAGTACGTC.

A few counts support this clonotype. The chain combines TRBV14 with TRBJ1-1; weak D call: TRBD1 (6 bases). The CDR3 extends over 14 amino acids. V was clipped by 5 bases and J by 1 base, with 11 bases between them. CDR1 is SGHDN, CDR2 FVKESK, per germline. The CDR3 protein is CASSSHRENTEAFF. In nucleotides, the CDR3 is TGTGCCAGCAGCTCTCACAGGGAGAACACTGAAGCTTTCTTT.

This clonotype was counted only a few times. The chain joins TRBV3-1 to TRBJ2-2; D is ambiguous. Germline V gene lookup returns CDR1 LGHDT and CDR2 YNNKEL (reference sequence). The ends were cut back, 4 bases at V and 3 bases at J, with 15 bases in the middle. The CDR3 is 16 amino acids. CDR3 amino acids: CASSLIGPGDTGELFF. The CDR3 DNA sequence: TGTGCCAGCAGCCTCATCGGGCCTGGAGACACCGGGGAGCTGTTTTTT.

The chain has TRBV2 and TRBJ1-1; D is perhaps TRBD1 (5 bases). CDR1 is SNHLY, CDR2 FYNNEI, per germline. Trimming left V 6 bases short and J 6 bases short, with 14 bases between. This CDR3 contains 13 residues. CDR3 protein: CASRRGRGAEAFF. CDR3 in DNA: TGTGCCAGCAGAAGGGGTAGGGGAGCTGAAGCTTTCTTT.

This clonotype was observed a handful of times. This chain uses TRBV29-1 with TRBJ2-3, with a weak D call TRBD1 (5 bases). Trimming removed 5 bases at V and 3 bases at J, with 9 bases between. Germline CDR1 and CDR2: SQVTM and ANQGSEA. This CDR3 has 12 amino acids. CDR3 DNA sequence: TGCAGCGTTCTAAGGGGAACAGATACGCAGTATTTT. Translation: CSVLRGTDTQYF.

The chain employs TRBV15 and TRBJ1-1; D is uncertain. The length of the CDR3 is 17 residues. Trimming took off 2 bases at V and 1 base at J, with 17 bases between the two ends. Germline V CDR1 and CDR2: LNHNV, YYDKDF (reference sequence). CDR3 loop: CATSRQRTGISNTEAFF. Here the CDR3 DNA reads TGTGCCACCAGCAGACAAAGGACCGGGATTTCGAACACTGAAGCTTTCTTT.

The chain recombines TRBV15 with TRBJ1-5; no definite D call. Trimming shortened V by 0 bases and J by 0 bases, and 9 bases separated the two germline ends. Per germline, CDR1 LNHNV and CDR2 YYDKDF (reference sequence). The CDR3 loop spans 16 amino acids. The DNA for the CDR3 is TGTGCCACCAGCAGAGATCTCGGGAGTAGCAATCAGCCCCAGCATTTT. This encodes CATSRDLGSSNQPQHF.

The chain has TRBV29-1 and TRBJ2-5; TRBD2 aligns across 7 bases. The CDR3 has 13 amino acids. The junction had 11 bases not matched to a gene; V was cut back by 7 bases and J by 6 bases. CDR1 is SQVTM and CDR2 is ANQGSEA in the germline V gene. The CDR3 DNA reads as TGCAGCGCTACAGCGGGGCGGGAGAAGACCCAGTACTTC. It is translated as CSATAGREKTQYF.

This clonotype was picked up a small number of times. This chain connects TRBV4-1 to TRBJ2-2; D unresolved. Per germline, CDR1 MGHRA and CDR2 YSYEKL. The V end lost 3 bases, the J end lost 0 bases, and 8 bases lay between the germline ends. This CDR3 has 15 residues. DNA of the CDR3: TGCGCCAGCAGCCATGGTCAAACGAACACCGGGGAGCTGTTTTTT. This translates into CASSHGQTNTGELFF.

This clonotype was observed a few times. The chain has TRBV7-2 and TRBJ2-1, with 13 positions matching TRBD2. This CDR3 contains 15 residues. Germline V gives CDR1 SGHTA, CDR2 FQGNSA. V was clipped by 6 bases and J by 3 bases; unmatched bases: 2. CDR3 coding DNA: TGTGCCAGCAGTACTAGCGGGGGGGACTACAATGAGCAGTTCTTC. Translated, it gives CASSTSGGDYNEQFF.

The chain is built from TRBV5-1 and TRBJ2-1, with TRBD2 matching 8 bases. This CDR3 spans 15 amino acids. Germline CDR1 SGHRS, CDR2 YFSETQ. J lost 7 bases, V lost 4 bases, and 10 bases had no gene match. CDR3 sequence: CASSPPGLGINEQFF. In nucleotides, the CDR3 is TGCGCCAGCAGCCCCCCGGGACTAGGGATTAATGAGCAGTTCTTC.

This sequence joins TRBV6-5 and TRBJ2-1; 11 nucleotides line up with TRBD2. Per germline, CDR1 MNHEY and CDR2 SVGAGI. With 3 bases clipped from V and 8 bases from J, the junction kept 6 bases outside the gene matches. The CDR3 length is 15 residues. The CDR3 nucleotides read TGTGCCAGCAGTTATCTAGCGGGGGGCGGCGATGAGCAGTTCTTC. It is translated as CASSYLAGGGDEQFF.

The rearrangement joins TRBV5-1 to TRBJ1-1; unclear D gene. The length of the CDR3 is 14 residues. V gave up 1 base and J gave up 5 bases, with 12 bases separating them. CDR1 is SGHRS and CDR2 is YFSETQ in the germline V gene. CDR3 region: CASSLSAGITEAFF. In DNA form, the CDR3 reads TGCGCCAGCAGCTTGTCTGCGGGGATTACTGAAGCTTTCTTT.

This clonotype was found many times. The chain employs TRBV7-2 and TRBJ2-7; unclear D gene. Germline-derived CDR1 and CDR2 are SGHTA and FQGNSA. V gave up 5 bases and J gave up 3 bases, with 14 bases separating them. The CDR3 is 14 residues long. The CDR3 reads CASSLTGPYYEQYF. The CDR3 DNA reads as TGTGCCAGCAGCCTTACCGGGCCCTACTACGAGCAGTACTTC.

The V gene is TRBV12-3 or TRBV12-4, the J gene TRBJ1-6; D is unclear. There are 19 residues in the CDR3. Trimming shortened V by 4 bases and J by 0 bases, and 19 bases separated the two germline ends. In DNA form, the CDR3 reads TGTGCCAGCAGTTCGGGCCGACGGGTCTGGGGCTCCTATAATTCACCCCTCCACTTT. Encoded protein: CASSSGRRVWGSYNSPLHF.

The sample holds a few counts of this clonotype. The genes are TRBV3-1 and TRBJ2-1, with 10 bases matching TRBD2. The length of the CDR3 is 14 residues. In germline, CDR1 is LGHDT, CDR2 YNNKEL (reference sequence). CDR3: CATGASGSSGEQFF. The CDR3 coding sequence is TGTGCTACGGGGGCTAGCGGGAGTTCAGGTGAGCAGTTCTTC.

The V call is TRBV7-2, the J call TRBJ1-5, with 8 bases aligning to TRBD1. Germline V gene data show CDR1 as SGHTA and CDR2 as FQGNSA. The CDR3 covers 15 residues. Germline trimming cut 7 bases from V and 1 base from J; bases unmatched to any gene: 6. The CDR3, as DNA: TGTGCCAGCAACCCTCGGACAGGGAGCAATCAGCCCCAGCATTTT. Translating it yields CASNPRTGSNQPQHF. The complete variable domain, with remaining parts taken from reference TRBV7-2 and TRBJ1-5, reads GAGVSQSPSNKVTEKGKDVELRCDPISGHTALYWYRQSLGQGLEFLIYFQGNSAPDKSGLPSDRFSAERTGGSVSTLTIQRTQQEDSAVYLCASNPRTGSNQPQHFGDGTRLSIL.